The next 18 T cell receptor beta chains were all read from a single sample in a study of human T cells and chemical hapten exposure (dated by TCRdb to about 2021). The time point tag for this specimen amounts to: patch test 2, 6 weeks after DPC sensitization. This sample's treatment or condition label indicates: therapeutic diphenylcyclopropenone sensitization with weekly scalp DPC. Library prep was done by RACE. Sequencing used a NextSeq 500. In TCRdb, the public reads were trimmed at Q25 with fastp and aligned with MiXCR, with productive beta chains retained. Each entry is one CDR3 protein sequence, shown with its most common DNA and genes. This sample is represented by more than 110,000 distinct CDR3 sequences; about 12% of them were singletons. Of the sample, around 1.4% falls within the top ten clones. The sequencing here drew on whole blood, taken in connection with sensitization to the hapten diphenylcyclopropenone (DPC). The receptors were gathered from a woman in her 50s with alopecia areata. Some clones in this sample may be carry-over from other donors' samples.

This clonotype was observed many times. The chain combines TRBV29-1 with TRBJ2-1, with unresolved D. This CDR3 has 11 residues. Germline lookup yields CDR1 SQVTM and CDR2 ANQGSEA. V shed 3 bases and J shed 5 bases, with 5 bases lying between them. The CDR3, as DNA: TGCAGCGTTGAGGGGAACAATGAGCAGTTCTTC. This gives the protein CSVEGNNEQFF.

This clonotype was seen at least ten times. The chain links TRBV7-2 to TRBJ1-1; TRBD1 matches at 7 bases. The CDR3 extends over 13 amino acids. Germline CDR1 and CDR2: SGHTA and FQGNSA. The V and J ends lost 6 bases and 8 bases, in that order; junction bases with no gene match: 9. CDR3 bases: TGTGCCAGCAGGGTAGGGGGCCCGACGGAAGCTTTCTTT. Translating it yields CASRVGGPTEAFF.

The rearrangement joins TRBV28 to TRBJ1-2; 7 bases align to TRBD1. Germline-derived CDR1 and CDR2 are MDHEN and SYDVKM. The trim removed 2 bases at V and 5 bases at J, leaving 2 bases unmatched. The CDR3 sequence is 13 residues long. CDR3 sequence reads: CASSLGRGYGYTF. DNA for the CDR3: TGTGCCAGCAGTTTAGGCAGGGGGTATGGCTACACCTTC.

Comments on this clonotype: One base away lies a much larger clone, so this may be a sequencing read error. This sequence joins TRBV28 and TRBJ1-4; no definite D call. The V and J ends lost 6 bases and 3 bases respectively, with 14 bases between them. Per the germline V gene, CDR1 is MDHEN and CDR2 is SYDVKM. The CDR3 runs to 15 residues. CDR3 region: CASSPPPAANEKLFF. In DNA form, the CDR3 reads TGTGCCAGCAGCCCCCCCCCAGCAGCTAATGAAAAACTGTTTTTT.

Only a few counts were recorded for this clonotype. CDR3 region: CASSQDITAGELFF. The CDR3 DNA follows: TGTGCCAGCAGCCAAGATATTACGGCCGGGGAGCTGTTTTTT. The chain joins TRBV4-2 to TRBJ2-2, with D unresolved. From germline, CDR1 is LGHNA and CDR2 YNFKEQ. Trimming took 0 bases from V and 6 from J, leaving 8 bases between them. The CDR3 is 14 residues long.

This clonotype was seen more than once but under ten times. The rearrangement links TRBV5-1 to TRBJ2-1; tentative D call: TRBD2 (6 bases). The CDR3 is 15 amino acids. V lost 6 bases to trimming and J lost 8 bases, with 21 bases between them. CDR1 and CDR2 from the germline V gene are SGHRS and YFSETQ. The CDR3 protein is CASTTWGGARDEQFF. In DNA, the CDR3 is TGCGCCAGCACCACCTGGGGCGGGGCAAGGGATGAGCAGTTCTTC.

This sequence joins TRBV23-1 and TRBJ2-1; D is uncertain. TRBV23-1 belongs to the ORF category, with a function that is uncertain. V was clipped by 2 bases and J by 5 bases, with 10 bases between them. The CDR3 extends over 14 amino acids. Here the CDR3 reads CASSQEIGNNEQFF. In DNA form, the CDR3 reads TGCGCCAGCAGTCAAGAAATAGGGAACAATGAGCAGTTCTTC.

The chain combines TRBV7-9 with TRBJ2-7; possible D gene TRBD1, 6 bases. The CDR3 has 14 residues. Germline CDR1 reads SEHNR; CDR2 reads FQNEAQ (reference sequence). Trimming removed 5 bases at V and 6 bases at J, with 17 bases between. The CDR3 reads CASSTTGYDGEQYF. The CDR3, as DNA: TGTGCCAGCAGCACAACAGGGTACGACGGCGAGCAGTACTTC.

The V and J genes are TRBV10-3 and TRBJ2-1; perhaps D is TRBD1 or TRBD2 (6 bases each). Trimming stripped 0 bases from V and 7 bases from J, with 10 bases between. CDR1 is ENHRY, CDR2 SYGVKD, per germline. The CDR3 is 14 amino acids. The CDR3 nucleotides read TGTGCCATCAGTGAGTCGGGGGGCAGGAATGAGCAGTTCTTC. This sequence encodes CAISESGGRNEQFF.

This clonotype turned up a few times. The chain carries TRBV6-5 and TRBJ2-7; 9 bases agree with TRBD1. Trimming took 3 bases from V and 6 from J; bases not matched to a gene: 6. This CDR3 comprises 14 residues. Germline assignment: CDR1 MNHEY and CDR2 SVGAGI. CDR3 sequence: CASSYGTGPLEQYF. The CDR3 nucleotides are TGTGCCAGCAGTTATGGGACAGGGCCCCTCGAGCAGTACTTC.

The CDR3 coding sequence is TGTGCCAGCAGTGTATGGCCGAACACCGGGGAGCTGTTTTTT. Protein product: CASSVWPNTGELFF. V gene TRBV2 combines with J gene TRBJ2-2, with D unresolved. Germline V gives CDR1 SNHLY, CDR2 FYNNEI. The CDR3 has 14 amino acids. V dropped 4 bases and J dropped 0 bases, with 6 bases sitting between them.

This clonotype was seen repeatedly, ten times or more. The chain has TRBV7-9 and TRBJ1-1, with 7 bases identical to TRBD1. Germline V gives CDR1 SEHNR, CDR2 FQNEAQ (reference sequence). Trimming took 1 base from V and 5 from J; bases not matched to a gene: 13. This CDR3 comprises 17 residues. The CDR3 DNA follows: TGTGCCAGCAGCTTAGTCGGTGGGGGACAGCGTAGGACTGAAGCTTTCTTT. It translates to CASSLVGGGQRRTEAFF.

This clonotype was counted only a few times. V usage is TRBV7-2 and J usage is TRBJ2-1; TRBD2 might be the D (5 bases). The CDR3 covers 15 residues. Trimming removed 2 bases from V and 2 bases from J, with 10 bases in between. Germline CDR1 and CDR2: SGHTA and FQGNSA. The CDR3 region is CASSLSPGTYNEQFF. The DNA of the CDR3 is TGTGCCAGCAGCTTATCGCCGGGGACCTACAATGAGCAGTTCTTC.

The table lists this clonotype with a few counts. This rearrangement joins TRBV6-2 or TRBV6-3 to TRBJ2-5; D is unresolved. V dropped 3 bases and J dropped 1 base, with 3 bases sitting between them. The CDR3 has 12 residues. CDR1 and CDR2 (germline): MNHEY, SVGEGT. The CDR3 DNA sequence: TGTGCCAGCAGTTATTTCCAAGAGACCCAGTACTTC. It encodes CASSYFQETQYF.

With respect to this clonotype: The junction departs from the called germline gene at one end, perhaps through a read error. The V and J genes are TRBV6-5 and TRBJ2-4; 8 nucleotides line up with TRBD1. This CDR3 spans 17 amino acids. Germline assignment: CDR1 MNHEY and CDR2 SVGAGI. Here the CDR3 reads CACSLSGQGTAKNIQYF. The CDR3 coding sequence is TGTGCCTGCAGTTTATCCGGACAGGGCACGGCCAAAAACATTCAGTACTTC.

The CDR3 coding sequence is TGCAGCGTTGAAACCTACAGGGCGGTGAGTGGCTACACCTTC. It encodes CSVETYRAVSGYTF. The V gene is TRBV29-1, the J gene TRBJ1-2; D perhaps matches TRBD1 (6 bases). Trimming removed 2 bases from V and 7 bases from J, with 17 bases in between. The germline V gene has CDR1 SQVTM and CDR2 ANQGSEA. The CDR3 runs to 14 residues.

V gene TRBV10-3 combines with J gene TRBJ2-7, with 9 bases matching TRBD2. Germline V lookup: CDR1 ENHRY, CDR2 SYGVKD. Unmatched junction bases numbered 0, after V lost 6 bases and J lost 3 bases. The CDR3 has 12 residues. The CDR3: CAIRLAGYEQYF. The CDR3 coding sequence is TGTGCCATCAGACTAGCGGGCTACGAGCAGTACTTC.

In this sample, this clonotype turned up a few times. J is TRBJ1-1 and V is TRBV5-1; D uncertain. Germline V lookup: CDR1 SGHRS, CDR2 YFSETQ. The CDR3 extends over 14 amino acids. The V end lost 0 bases, the J end lost 2 bases, and 8 bases lay between the germline ends. The chain's CDR3 is CASSLGGTNTEAFF. The CDR3 DNA reads as TGCGCCAGCAGCTTGGGAGGCACTAACACTGAAGCTTTCTTT. Full variable domain (outside the CDR3, taken from reference TRBV5-1 and TRBJ1-1): KAGVTQTPRYLIKTRGQQVTLSCSPISGHRSVSWYQQTPGQGLQFLFEYFSETQRNKGNFPGRFSGRQFSNSRSEMNVSTLELGDSALYLCASSLGGTNTEAFFGQGTRLTVV.